This T cell receptor (beta chain) was captured by sequencing in a study of OX40 agonist ivuxolimab in advanced cancers. Regarding the study in general: Ivuxolimab was a fully human IgG2 agonistic monoclonal antibody targeting the costimulatory receptor OX40 (CD134). A male proportion of 82.7% and a mean age of 60 years, ranging from 23 to 79, were recorded for the dose-escalation cohort. The paper describes the monotherapy dose-escalation part (N of about 57 patients) of the phase I trial of ivuxolimab. The purpose of peripheral TCRbeta sequencing was to test whether ivuxolimab changed TCR sequence diversity and led to clonal T-cell expansion. Partial responses occurred in three dose-escalation patients: two with cutaneous melanoma and one with hepatocellular carcinoma. Of the roughly 51 patients in dose escalation, about 20 had hepatocellular carcinoma, some 15 had melanoma, 9 had renal cell carcinoma and 9 had head and neck cancer. Patients were allowed to have had prior anti-PD-1, anti-PD-L1 or anti-CTLA-4 therapy, and 30% to 40% of the dose-escalation patients had previously received checkpoint inhibitors. Intravenous ivuxolimab was administered to patients every 2 weeks at six dose levels: 0.01, 0.1, 0.3, 1.5, 3 and 10 mg/kg.

To sequence the TCRbeta CDR3 region, genomic DNA was isolated from the sorted cells. TCRbeta CDR3 regions were sequenced using the immunoSEQ Assay. In its TCRdb copy, this immuneACCESS table keeps in-frame sequences only and misses some clones. Where compared with another copy, unresolved V genes explain less than half of these, and the others have no known cause. The sample contains more than 100,000 clones, approximately 90% of them found a single time. The ten most abundant clones make up approximately 1% of the sample. As to this clone: No antigen is known for it. No much larger clone is present one base from it, and per-base qualities are unavailable.

The CDR3 contains 14 residues, cysteine and phenylalanine counted. Just the 42-base CDR3 DNA is kept, in frame starting at base 1. The germline V gene specifies MNHEY as CDR1 and SVGAGI as CDR2. Between the V and J ends, shortened by 8 bases and 4 bases respectively, the junction contains 14 bases. Overall results and qualifications from the work: The antigen specificity of the peripheral T cells that underwent clonal expansion was not determined. Low levels of normalized T-cell clonal expansion were also seen in some patients who did not respond. Partial responders in the 0.1-3.0 mg/kg groups had among the lowest normalized peripheral clonal expansion, especially among CD8+ T cells. After ivuxolimab, expanded clones were on average more numerous among CD8+ T cells than among CD4+ T cells. At doses of 0.1 to 3.0 mg/kg, clonal expansion of both CD4+ and CD8+ T cells in blood was seen between baseline and week 6.

The trial excluded patients who had a history of autoimmune disease or who were on systemic immunosuppression. Peripheral blood for TCR sequencing was drawn from every dose cohort at baseline, at cycle 4 day 1 and at cycle 7 day 1. The samples were drawn from a first-in-human, open-label, multicenter phase I dose-escalation trial of ivuxolimab. Adults with locally advanced or metastatic melanoma, renal cell carcinoma, hepatocellular carcinoma or head and neck squamous cell carcinoma were enrolled in the trial. CD4+ and CD8+ T cells were sorted separately from peripheral blood before TCR sequencing.

Sequences were derived from CD4+ or CD8+ T cells sorted from blood, sampled in a trial of the OX40 agonist ivuxolimab. This receptor was identified in an adult with an advanced solid tumor such as melanoma, head and neck, liver or kidney cancer. The sequence is built from TRBV6-5 and TRBJ1-4; matching of 6 bases hints at TRBD1 as the D gene. This receptor has the CDR3 CASGRDNSNEKLFF. The base sequence is TGTGCCAGCGGAAGGGACAATAGTAATGAAAAACTGTTTTTT.